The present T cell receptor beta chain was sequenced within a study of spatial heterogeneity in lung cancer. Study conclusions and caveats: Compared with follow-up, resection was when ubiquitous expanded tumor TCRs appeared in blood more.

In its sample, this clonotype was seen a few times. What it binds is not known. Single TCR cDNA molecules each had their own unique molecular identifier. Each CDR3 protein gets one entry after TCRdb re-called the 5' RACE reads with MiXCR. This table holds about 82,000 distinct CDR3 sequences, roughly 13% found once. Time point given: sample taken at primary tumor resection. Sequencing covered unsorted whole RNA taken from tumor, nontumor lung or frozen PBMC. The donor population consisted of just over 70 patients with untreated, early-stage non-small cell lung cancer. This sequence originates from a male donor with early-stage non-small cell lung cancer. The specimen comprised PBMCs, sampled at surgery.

CDR3 protein: CASSSGLAGWIDTQYF. DNA of the CDR3: TGTGCCAGCAGCTCTGGACTAGCGGGATGGATAGATACGCAGTATTTT. The J gene is TRBJ2-3, the V gene TRBV11-2; 12 bases line up with TRBD2. Germline V CDR1 and CDR2: SGHAT, FQNNGV. The CDR3 consists of 16 residues. The trim removed 4 bases at V and 5 bases at J, leaving 7 bases unmatched.